This T cell receptor beta chain was profiled in a study of cytomegalovirus exposure and HLA in healthy donors. The PCR made use of 60 Vbeta and 13 Jbeta primers. Here immunoSEQ multiplex PCR was the method, and the copy in TCRdb shows in-frame clones only, minus some. Of about 110,000 clones detected, about 80% appear once; the ten largest clones hold 5.4%. V was pared by 8 bases and J by 0 bases, with 13 bases between. Germline V gene data show CDR1 as GTSNPN and CDR2 as SVGIG (reference sequence). This CDR3 spans 13 amino acids. The sequence was obtained from a woman aged 25 to 45 in good health and CMV-seropositive. The V call is TRBV30, the J call TRBJ1-1, with TRBD1 as a possible D gene (6 bases). Sequencing was carried out using PBMCs. The CDR3 protein is CATRQAMNTEAFF. The CDR3 coding sequence is TGTGCCACCCGACAGGCGATGAACACTGAAGCTTTCTTT.